This TCR beta chain was retrieved from a study of shared clonotypes between healthy human individuals (TCRdb year 2020). With respect to the entire study: A few men and two women, aged 18 to 49 years, made up the cohort. For each donor, CD4 naive and CD4 memory were each run on three plates, CD8 naive on two plates, and CD8 memory on one plate. To increase sequencing depth and limit assay-specific biases, different laboratories used diverse techniques to prepare libraries and sequence TCR repertoires. The study deeply sequenced blood TCR repertoires of five healthy adults to estimate repertoire size and the extent of clonotype sharing between individuals. Between about 0.8 and 9.5 billion PBMCs per donor were obtained by leukapheresis.

Donors were healthy HIV-negative adults with no recently reported acute infections or vaccinations. All donors were Caucasian adults living in Nashville, Tennessee, USA. CD4+ T cells were enriched through magnetic negative selection, after which naive cells were positively selected on CD45RA and the remaining negative fraction served as the memory subset. After blood collection by leukapheresis, PBMCs were isolated using Ficoll-Histopaque density gradient centrifugation and then cryopreserved in the vapor phase of liquid nitrogen. Analytical flow cytometry was used to check the purity and quantity of every magnetically sorted T cell population. From each sorted fraction, genomic DNA was isolated and quantified by UV absorbance on a Nanodrop 2000c. Overall study results and their limits: Estimated clonotype richness was generally larger for naive than for memory subsets. Incomplete sequencing was indicated by rarefaction of sorted-subset datasets, despite the large sequencing depth. Compared with non-shared clonotypes, clonotypes shared by all four sorted-subset donors had higher generation probabilities. Sampling was limited to blood, and TCR repertoires in tissue likely differ from TCR repertoires in blood. Approximately 4.8% of naive CD4, roughly 3.5% of naive CD8, approximately 2.2% of memory CD4, and about 0.4% of memory CD8 clonotypes were shared across a handful of donors. The genetic and exposure-history diversity represented was limited by the small number of donors. Pairwise subsampling indicated that sequencing depth was expected to affect the degree of clonotype sharing among donors.

Via the germline V gene, CDR1 is KGHSH and CDR2 LQKENI. From the cysteine through the phenylalanine, the CDR3 covers 13 amino acids. The entry retains the CDR3 DNA only, 39 bases that are in frame from base 1. Trimming costs V 4 bases and J 7 bases, and their ends lie 10 bases apart. This clone was observed a handful of times. Its binding antigen is unknown. No per-base quality is available; no much larger clone lies one base away. TCR CDR3 regions were amplified from genomic DNA by multiplex PCR using the deep immunoSEQ assay. Extracted genomic DNA from each cell subset was distributed evenly across all wells of several immunoSEQ 96-well plates, and each plate was treated as a replicate. For sorted subsets, approximately 210 ng of genomic DNA, equivalent to 25,000 to 30,000 T cell genomes, went into each replicate PCR. The purified libraries were quantified using a Qubit 3.0 fluorometer, sized with a Bioanalyzer 2100, and then quantified again using the KAPA Library Quantification kit. A separate single-read 150-cycle Illumina NextSeq 550 flow cell was used to sequence each immunoSEQ 96-well plate. The authors processed their data as follows. Because the immunoSEQ output included only junctional sequences and no quality scores, the filtering could not be the same as the filtering used for full-length reads. To assign V/J genes and CDR3, sequences were annotated against IMGT germline references using PyIR, a Python wrapper for IgBLAST v1.9. Reads were removed for weak V/J assignments (E-value above 1e-6), missing CDR3, stop codons, out-of-frame junctions, or ambiguous translated residues. V3J clonotypes were defined as sequences sharing an identical inferred V gene, J gene, and CDR3 amino acid sequence. The percentage overlap between two repertoires was calculated by dividing the number of shared unique clonotypes by the size of the smaller repertoire. Three approaches were used to assess repertoire richness: RTK rarefaction, the Chao1 estimator, and Recon v2.1 estimates of unobserved clonotypes. Generation probabilities were computed with OLGA for all TCRbeta clonotypes obtained by the gDNA method from several donors. TCRdb re-hosts the immuneACCESS table, in-frame sequences only. Its copies lack some clones; in the studies checked, an unresolved V gene accounts for under half of them, and the cause for the rest is not known. That table supplies the V and J calls and clone size; D and trimming were determined from the DNA. The sample table contains roughly 1,100,000 clones; only one count was recorded for under 80% of them. The ten largest account for approximately 1.5% of the sample.

The sample comprised memory CD4+ T cells sorted from blood. The intended sense of this specimen's cell subset or site label: CD45RA-negative fraction. The chain was built from TRBV18 and TRBJ2-2; the D gene lacks a confident call. The sequence came from a man younger than 35 in good health. This receptor has the CDR3 CASSLLSGGELFF. The DNA is as follows: TGTGCCAGCTCACTTCTATCGGGCGGGGAGCTGTTTTTT.